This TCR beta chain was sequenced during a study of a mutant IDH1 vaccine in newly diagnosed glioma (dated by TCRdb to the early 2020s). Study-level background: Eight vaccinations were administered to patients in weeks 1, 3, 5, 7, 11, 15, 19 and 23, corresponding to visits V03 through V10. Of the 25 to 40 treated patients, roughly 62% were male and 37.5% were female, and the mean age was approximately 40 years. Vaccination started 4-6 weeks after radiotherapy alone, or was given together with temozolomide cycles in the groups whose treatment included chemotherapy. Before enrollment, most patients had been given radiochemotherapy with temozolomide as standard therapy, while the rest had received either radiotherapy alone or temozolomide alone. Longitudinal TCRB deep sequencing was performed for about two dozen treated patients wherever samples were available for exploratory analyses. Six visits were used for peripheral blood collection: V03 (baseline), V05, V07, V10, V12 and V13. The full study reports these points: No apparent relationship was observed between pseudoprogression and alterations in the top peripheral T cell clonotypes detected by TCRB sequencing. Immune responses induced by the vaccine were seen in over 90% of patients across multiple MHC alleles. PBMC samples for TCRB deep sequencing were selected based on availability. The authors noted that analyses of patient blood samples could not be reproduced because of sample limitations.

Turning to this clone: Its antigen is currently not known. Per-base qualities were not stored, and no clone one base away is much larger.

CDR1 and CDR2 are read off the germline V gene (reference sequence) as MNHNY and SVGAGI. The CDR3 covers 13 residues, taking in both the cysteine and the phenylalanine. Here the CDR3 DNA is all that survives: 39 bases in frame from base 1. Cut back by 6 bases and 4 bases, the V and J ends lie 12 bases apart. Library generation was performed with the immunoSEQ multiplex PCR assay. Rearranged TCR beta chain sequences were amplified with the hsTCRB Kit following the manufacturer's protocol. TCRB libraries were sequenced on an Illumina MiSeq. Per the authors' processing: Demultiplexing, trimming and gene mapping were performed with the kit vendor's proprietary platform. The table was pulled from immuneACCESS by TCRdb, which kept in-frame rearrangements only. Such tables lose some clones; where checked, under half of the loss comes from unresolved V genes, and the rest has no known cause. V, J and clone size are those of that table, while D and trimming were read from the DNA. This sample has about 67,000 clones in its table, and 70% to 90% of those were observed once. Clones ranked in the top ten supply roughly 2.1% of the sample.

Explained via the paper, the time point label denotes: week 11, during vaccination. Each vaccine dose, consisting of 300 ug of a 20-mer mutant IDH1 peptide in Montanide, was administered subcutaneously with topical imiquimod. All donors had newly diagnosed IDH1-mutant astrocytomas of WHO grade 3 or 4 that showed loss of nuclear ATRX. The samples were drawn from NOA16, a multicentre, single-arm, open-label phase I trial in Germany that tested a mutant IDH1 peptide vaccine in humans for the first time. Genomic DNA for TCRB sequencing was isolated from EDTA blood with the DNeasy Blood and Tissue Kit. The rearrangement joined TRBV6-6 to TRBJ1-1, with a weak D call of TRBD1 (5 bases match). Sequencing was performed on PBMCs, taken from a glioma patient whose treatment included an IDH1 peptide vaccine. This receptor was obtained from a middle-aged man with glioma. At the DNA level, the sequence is TGTGCCAGCAGGCCGGGACCCATCACTGAAGCTTTCTTT. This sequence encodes CASRPGPITEAFF.